This TCR beta chain was profiled in a study of blood T cell repertoires in COVID-19. The overall study: Both acute and convalescent COVID-19 samples were obtained from the United States, Italy and Spain.

Clones were sequenced by immunoSEQ multiplex PCR, and TCRdb holds only the in-frame ones, with some missing. The table has 55,000 to 65,000 clones, about four fifths seen once. CDR1 is LNHDA and CDR2 is SQIVND in the germline V gene (reference sequence). V trimming: 7 bases; J trimming: 7 bases; junction bases outside the gene matches: 13. This CDR3 contains 15 residues. The clonotype originates from a woman over 75 with acute or convalescent COVID-19. Sequencing was done on a sample of peripheral blood. The V and J genes are TRBV19 and TRBJ2-1; 7 bases agree with TRBD2. In DNA form, the CDR3 reads TGTGCCAGTACCCCGAGGCGGGAGTCGGTAAATGAGCAGTTCTTC. This encodes CASTPRRESVNEQFF.